This entry concerns a single T cell receptor (beta chain). V lost 2 bases, J lost 2 bases, and 5 bases lay in between. The CDR3 length is 12 residues. Germline CDR1 and CDR2: GTSNPN and SVGIG (reference sequence). The data stem from a study of cytomegalovirus exposure and HLA in healthy donors. TCRdb keeps only in-frame clones here, not all; method: immunoSEQ multiplex PCR. The data show 60,000 or so clones, 92% seen once. This clonotype was sampled from a woman younger than 35 in good health and CMV-seronegative. Source material: PBMCs. This sequence joins TRBV30 and TRBJ2-3; D call uncertain. CDR3 residues: CAWSPSTDTQYF. Here the CDR3 DNA reads TGTGCCTGGAGTCCATCCACAGATACGCAGTATTTT.